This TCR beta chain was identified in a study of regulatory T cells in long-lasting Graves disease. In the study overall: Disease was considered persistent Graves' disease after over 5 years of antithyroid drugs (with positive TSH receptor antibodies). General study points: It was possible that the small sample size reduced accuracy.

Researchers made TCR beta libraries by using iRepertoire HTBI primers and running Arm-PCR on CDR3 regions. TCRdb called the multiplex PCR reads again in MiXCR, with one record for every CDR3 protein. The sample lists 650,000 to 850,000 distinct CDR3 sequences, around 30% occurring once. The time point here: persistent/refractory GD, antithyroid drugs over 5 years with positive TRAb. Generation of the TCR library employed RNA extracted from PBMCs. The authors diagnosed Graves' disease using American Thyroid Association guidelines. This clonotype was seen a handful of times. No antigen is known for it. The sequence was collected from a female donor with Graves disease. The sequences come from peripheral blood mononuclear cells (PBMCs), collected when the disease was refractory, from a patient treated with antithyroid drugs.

CDR3 in amino acids: CSVVSKTRSETQYF. The CDR3 nucleotides read TGCAGCGTTGTCTCAAAGACGAGGTCGGAGACCCAGTACTTC. The chain is built from TRBV29-1 and TRBJ2-5, with no clear D. V lost 4 bases to trimming and J lost 5 bases, with 17 bases between them. CDR3 size: 14 residues. Germline V gene data show CDR1 as SQVTM and CDR2 as ANQGSEA.